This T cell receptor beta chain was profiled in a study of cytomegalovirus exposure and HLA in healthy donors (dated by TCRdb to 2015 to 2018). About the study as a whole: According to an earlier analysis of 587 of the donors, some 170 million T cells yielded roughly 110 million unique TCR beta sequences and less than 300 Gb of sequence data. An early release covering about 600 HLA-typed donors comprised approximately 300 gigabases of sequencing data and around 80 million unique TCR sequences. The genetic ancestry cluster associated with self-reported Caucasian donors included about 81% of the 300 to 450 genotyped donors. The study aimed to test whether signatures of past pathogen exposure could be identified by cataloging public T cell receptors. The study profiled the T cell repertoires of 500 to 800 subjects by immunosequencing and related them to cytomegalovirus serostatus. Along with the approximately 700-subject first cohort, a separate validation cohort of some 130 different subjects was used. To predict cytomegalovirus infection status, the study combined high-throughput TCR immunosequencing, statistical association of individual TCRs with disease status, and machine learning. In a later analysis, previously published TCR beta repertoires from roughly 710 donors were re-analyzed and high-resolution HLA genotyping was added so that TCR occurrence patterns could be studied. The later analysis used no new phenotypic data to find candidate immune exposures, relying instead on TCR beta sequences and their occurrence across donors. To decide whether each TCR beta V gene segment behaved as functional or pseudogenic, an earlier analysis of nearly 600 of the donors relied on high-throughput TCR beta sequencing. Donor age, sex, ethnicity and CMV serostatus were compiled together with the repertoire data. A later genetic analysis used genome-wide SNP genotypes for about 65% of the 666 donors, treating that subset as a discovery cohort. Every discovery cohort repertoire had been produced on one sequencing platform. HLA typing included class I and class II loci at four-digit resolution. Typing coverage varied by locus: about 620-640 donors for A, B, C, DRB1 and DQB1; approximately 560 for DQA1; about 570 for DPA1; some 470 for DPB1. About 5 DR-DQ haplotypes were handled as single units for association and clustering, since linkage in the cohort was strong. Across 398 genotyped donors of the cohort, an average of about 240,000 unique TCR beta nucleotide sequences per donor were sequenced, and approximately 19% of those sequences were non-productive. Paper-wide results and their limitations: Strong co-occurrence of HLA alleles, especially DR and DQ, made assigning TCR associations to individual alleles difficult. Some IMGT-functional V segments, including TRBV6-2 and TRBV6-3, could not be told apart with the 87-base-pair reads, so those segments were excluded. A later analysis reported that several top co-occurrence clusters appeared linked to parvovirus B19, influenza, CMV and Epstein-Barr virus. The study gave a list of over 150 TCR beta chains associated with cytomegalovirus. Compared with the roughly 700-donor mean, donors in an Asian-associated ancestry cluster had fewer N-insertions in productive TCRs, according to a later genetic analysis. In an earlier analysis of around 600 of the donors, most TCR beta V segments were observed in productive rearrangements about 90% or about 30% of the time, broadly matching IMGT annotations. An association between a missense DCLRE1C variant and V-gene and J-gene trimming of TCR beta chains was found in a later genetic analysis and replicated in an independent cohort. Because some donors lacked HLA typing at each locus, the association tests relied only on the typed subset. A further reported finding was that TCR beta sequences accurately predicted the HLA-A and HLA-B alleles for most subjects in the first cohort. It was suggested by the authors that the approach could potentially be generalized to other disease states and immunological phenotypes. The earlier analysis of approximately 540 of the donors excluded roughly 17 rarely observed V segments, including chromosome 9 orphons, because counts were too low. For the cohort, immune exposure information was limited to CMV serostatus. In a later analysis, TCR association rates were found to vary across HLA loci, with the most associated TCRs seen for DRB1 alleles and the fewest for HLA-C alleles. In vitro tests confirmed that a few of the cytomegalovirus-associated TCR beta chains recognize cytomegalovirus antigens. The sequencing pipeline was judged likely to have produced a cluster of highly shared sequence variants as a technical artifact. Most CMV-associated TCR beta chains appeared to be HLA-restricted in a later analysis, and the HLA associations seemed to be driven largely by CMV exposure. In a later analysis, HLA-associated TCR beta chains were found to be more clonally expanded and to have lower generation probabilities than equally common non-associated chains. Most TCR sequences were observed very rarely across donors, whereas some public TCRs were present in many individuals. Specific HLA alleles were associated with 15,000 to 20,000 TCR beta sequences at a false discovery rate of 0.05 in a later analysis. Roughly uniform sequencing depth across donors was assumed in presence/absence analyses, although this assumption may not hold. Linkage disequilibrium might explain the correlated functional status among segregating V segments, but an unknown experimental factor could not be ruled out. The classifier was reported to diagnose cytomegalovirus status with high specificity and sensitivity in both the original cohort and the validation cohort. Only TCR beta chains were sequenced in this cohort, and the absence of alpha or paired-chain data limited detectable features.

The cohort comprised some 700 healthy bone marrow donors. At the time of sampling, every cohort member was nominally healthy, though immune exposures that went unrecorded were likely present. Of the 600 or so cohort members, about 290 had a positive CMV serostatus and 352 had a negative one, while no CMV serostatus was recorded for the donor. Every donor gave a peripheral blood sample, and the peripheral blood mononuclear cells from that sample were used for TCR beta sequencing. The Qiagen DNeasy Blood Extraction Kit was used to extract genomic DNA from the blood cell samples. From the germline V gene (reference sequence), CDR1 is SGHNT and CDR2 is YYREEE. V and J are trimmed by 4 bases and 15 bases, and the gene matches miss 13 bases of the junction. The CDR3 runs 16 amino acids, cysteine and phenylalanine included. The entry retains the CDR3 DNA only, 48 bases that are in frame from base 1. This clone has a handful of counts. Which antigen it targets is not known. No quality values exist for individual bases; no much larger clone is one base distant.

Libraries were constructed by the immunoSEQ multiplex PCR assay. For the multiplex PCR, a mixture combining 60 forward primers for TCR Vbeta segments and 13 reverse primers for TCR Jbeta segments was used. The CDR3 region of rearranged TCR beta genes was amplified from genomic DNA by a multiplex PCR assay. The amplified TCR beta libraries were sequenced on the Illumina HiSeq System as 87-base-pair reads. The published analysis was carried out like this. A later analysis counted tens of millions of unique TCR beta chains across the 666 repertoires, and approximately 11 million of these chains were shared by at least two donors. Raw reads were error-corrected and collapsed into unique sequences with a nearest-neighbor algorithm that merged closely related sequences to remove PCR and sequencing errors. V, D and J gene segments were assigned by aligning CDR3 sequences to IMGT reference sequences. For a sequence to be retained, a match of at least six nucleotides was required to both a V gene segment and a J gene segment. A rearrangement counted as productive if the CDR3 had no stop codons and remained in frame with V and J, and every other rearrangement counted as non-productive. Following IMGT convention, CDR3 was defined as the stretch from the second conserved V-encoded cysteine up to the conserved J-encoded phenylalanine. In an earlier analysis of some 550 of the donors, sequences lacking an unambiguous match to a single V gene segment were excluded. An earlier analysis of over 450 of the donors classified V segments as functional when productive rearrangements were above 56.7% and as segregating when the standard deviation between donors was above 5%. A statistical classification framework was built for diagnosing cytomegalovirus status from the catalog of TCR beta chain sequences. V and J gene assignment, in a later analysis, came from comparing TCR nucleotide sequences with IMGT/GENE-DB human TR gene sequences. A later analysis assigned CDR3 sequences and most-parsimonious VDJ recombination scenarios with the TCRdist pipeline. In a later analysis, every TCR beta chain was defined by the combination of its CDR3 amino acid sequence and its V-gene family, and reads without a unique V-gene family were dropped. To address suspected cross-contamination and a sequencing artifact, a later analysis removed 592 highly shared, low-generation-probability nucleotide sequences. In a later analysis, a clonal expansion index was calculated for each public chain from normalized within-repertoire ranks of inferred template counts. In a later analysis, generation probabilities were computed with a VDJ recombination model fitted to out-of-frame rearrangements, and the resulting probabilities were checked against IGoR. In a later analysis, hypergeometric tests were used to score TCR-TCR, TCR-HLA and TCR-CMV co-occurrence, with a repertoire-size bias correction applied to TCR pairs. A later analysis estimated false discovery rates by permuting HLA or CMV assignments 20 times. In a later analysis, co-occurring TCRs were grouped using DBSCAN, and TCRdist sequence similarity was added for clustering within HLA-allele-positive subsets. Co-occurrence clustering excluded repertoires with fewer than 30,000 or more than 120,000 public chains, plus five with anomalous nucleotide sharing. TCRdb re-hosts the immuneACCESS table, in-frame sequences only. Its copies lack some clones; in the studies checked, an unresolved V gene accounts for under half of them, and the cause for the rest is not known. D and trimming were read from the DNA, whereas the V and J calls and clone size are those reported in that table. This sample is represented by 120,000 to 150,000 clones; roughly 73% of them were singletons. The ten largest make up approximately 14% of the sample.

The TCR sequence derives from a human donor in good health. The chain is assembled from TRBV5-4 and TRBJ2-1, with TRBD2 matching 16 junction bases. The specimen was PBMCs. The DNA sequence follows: TGTGCCAGCAGCACCGGGACTAGCGGGAGGGCCAGTTTGCGGTTCTTC. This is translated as CASSTGTSGRASLRFF.